Below are 16 T cell receptor beta chains sequenced from a single sample in a study of blood T cell repertoires in COVID-19. The method was immunoSEQ multiplex PCR; TCRdb's version includes in-frame clones alone and lacks a portion of them. Among about 380,000 clones, 90% were seen once, and the ten largest hold about 6.5%. Source material: peripheral blood. The receptors stem from a man younger than 35 with active or convalescent COVID-19.

CDR3 sequence (DNA): TGTGCCAGCAGTTTACGGTCAGGGTACGAGAATCAGCCCCAGCATTTT. Its translation: CASSLRSGYENQPQHF. V and J are TRBV28 and TRBJ1-5, with TRBD1 as a possible D gene (5 bases). Trimming stripped 2 bases from V and 4 bases from J, with 15 bases between. This CDR3 is built from 16 residues. Germline CDR1 and CDR2: MDHEN and SYDVKM. The variable domain in full, with the rest retrieved from reference TRBV28 and TRBJ1-5, is DVKVTQSSRYLVKRTGEKVFLECVQDMDHENMFWYRQDPGLGLRLIYFSYDVKMKEKGDIPEGYSVSREKKERFSLILESASTNQTSMYLCASSLRSGYENQPQHFGDGTRLSIL.

The chain employs TRBV7-2 and TRBJ2-5; 14 bases match TRBD2. With 3 bases clipped from V and 5 bases from J, the junction kept 5 bases outside the gene matches. Germline lookup yields CDR1 SGHTA and CDR2 FQGNSA. The CDR3 covers 16 residues. CDR3 nucleotides: TGTGCCAGCAGCTTTGAGAGACTAGCGGGGGGGGAGACCCAGTACTTC. Translating gives CASSFERLAGGETQYF.

The rearrangement uses TRBV19 and TRBJ1-4; D is undetermined. The germline V gene has CDR1 LNHDA and CDR2 SQIVND (reference sequence). The CDR3 is 12 residues long. Trimming shortened V by 2 bases and J by 7 bases, and 5 bases separated the two germline ends. The CDR3 here is CASSIIGEKLFF. In nucleotides, the CDR3 is TGTGCCAGTAGTATAATCGGTGAAAAACTGTTTTTT.

V and J are TRBV10-3 and TRBJ2-7; maybe TRBD1 (6 bases). The V gene lost 4 bases and the J gene lost 2 bases, with 12 bases spanning the gap. There are 14 residues in the CDR3. Germline CDR1 ENHRY, CDR2 SYGVKD. The CDR3 spells CAISARDKTYEQYF. DNA of the CDR3: TGTGCCATCAGTGCCAGGGACAAAACCTACGAGCAGTACTTC.

CDR3 sequence reads: CSASTSGSRYEQYF. CDR3 DNA: TGCAGTGCTAGTACTAGCGGGAGTCGGTACGAGCAGTACTTC. The J gene is TRBJ2-7, the V gene TRBV20-1, with TRBD2 matching 11 bases. In germline, CDR1 is DFQATT, CDR2 SNEGSKA (reference sequence). V shed 3 bases and J 4 bases; nucleotides not matched to a gene: 5. The CDR3 length is 14 residues.

To note about this clone: One end of the junction fails to match germline, which may point to a read error. The V gene is TRBV7-8, the J gene TRBJ1-4, with no clear D. The V gene's germline CDR1 is SGHVS and CDR2 FQNEAQ. The CDR3 contains 14 residues. The DNA of the CDR3 is TGTGCCAGCAGCTTAGTTCTATCTAACGAAAAACTGTTTTTT. It is translated as CASSLVLSNEKLFF.

V gene TRBV19 combines with J gene TRBJ1-1; TRBD1 is a possible D gene (6 bases). Germline CDR1 and CDR2: LNHDA and SQIVND (reference sequence). Trimming pared 2 bases from V and 4 bases from J, leaving 8 bases between. This CDR3 has 13 amino acids. CDR3 protein: CASSISGATEAFF. The CDR3 DNA follows: TGTGCCAGTAGTATATCAGGGGCCACTGAAGCTTTCTTT.

The V gene is TRBV6-4, the J gene TRBJ2-7; TRBD2 matches 10 bases. Germline V gene data show CDR1 as MRHNA and CDR2 as SNTAGT. This CDR3 comprises 14 residues. V lost 5 bases, J lost 5 bases, and 6 bases stayed unmatched. In DNA, the CDR3 is TGTGCCAGCAGTCCTAGCGGGAGAGTCCACGAGCAGTACTTC. Its translation is CASSPSGRVHEQYF.

The genes are TRBV7-9 and TRBJ1-4, with 11 bases aligning to TRBD1. This CDR3 is 13 amino acids long. CDR1 is SEHNR, CDR2 FQNEAQ, per germline (reference sequence). The V and J ends lost 9 bases and 7 bases, in that order; junction bases with no gene match: 4. The CDR3 DNA reads TGTGCCAGTGACGGACAGGGGGCTGAAAAACTGTTTTTT. The encoded protein is CASDGQGAEKLFF.

V and J are TRBV7-9 and TRBJ1-1; TRBD1 might be the D (6 bases). Germline lookup yields CDR1 SEHNR and CDR2 FQNEAQ (reference sequence). The CDR3 has 15 amino acids. Deletions cut 5 bases from V and 1 base from J, with 14 bases between. The CDR3 loop is CASSTQGWENTEAFF. DNA for the CDR3: TGTGCCAGCAGCACGCAGGGGTGGGAGAACACTGAAGCTTTCTTT.

V gene TRBV4-3 combines with J gene TRBJ2-6, with a tentative D call TRBD1 (6 bases). The germline V gene encodes CDR1 LGHNA and CDR2 YSLEER. The CDR3 length is 17 residues. Trimming took 1 base from V and 0 from J, leaving 10 bases between them. The CDR3 protein is CASSQGTVNSGANVLTF. In DNA, the CDR3 is TGCGCCAGCAGCCAAGGGACAGTAAACTCTGGGGCCAACGTCCTGACTTTC.

The V and J genes are TRBV2 and TRBJ2-7, with a weak D call TRBD1 (5 bases). CDR3 length equals 12 residues. Germline loops: CDR1 SNHLY, CDR2 FYNNEI. V dropped 5 bases and J dropped 6 bases, with 11 bases sitting between them. The chain's CDR3 is CASSHDSVEQYF. CDR3 sequence (DNA): TGTGCCAGCAGTCATGACAGCGTCGAGCAGTACTTC.

J is TRBJ2-1 and V is TRBV6-2 or TRBV6-3; 10 bases are shared with TRBD2. The CDR3 sequence is 17 residues long. V was clipped by 2 bases and J by 3 bases; unmatched bases: 7. Germline CDR1 MNHEY, CDR2 SVGEGT. The DNA for the CDR3 is TGTGCCAGCAGTTACGCCGGAGCTAGCGGGGGCTACAATGAGCAGTTCTTC. Its translation: CASSYAGASGGYNEQFF.

For the CDR3, the DNA is TGTGCCAGCAGTTACGGGCTGGGTAGCGGGCTTTACAATGAGCAGTTCTTC. This translates into CASSYGLGSGLYNEQFF. The chain employs TRBV6-7 and TRBJ2-1; 7 nucleotides line up with TRBD2. TRBV6-7 is assigned to the ORF class and has an uncertain function. CDR3 size: 17 residues. V dropped 2 bases and J dropped 4; count of bases not matched to a gene: 11.

The J gene is TRBJ2-3, the V gene TRBV28; 8 positions match TRBD2. The CDR3 contains 22 residues. Germline V gene data show CDR1 as MDHEN and CDR2 as SYDVKM. The ends lost 2 bases at V and 5 bases at J; junction bases unmatched: 27. CDR3 nucleotide sequence: TGTGCCAGCAGTTTAACCCCTATGGAGCGGGAGTTTATATTGAGTTCGGAAGATACGCAGTATTTT. Its protein is CASSLTPMEREFILSSEDTQYF. Filled out from reference TRBV28 and TRBJ2-3, the complete variable domain reads DVKVTQSSRYLVKRTGEKVFLECVQDMDHENMFWYRQDPGLGLRLIYFSYDVKMKEKGDIPEGYSVSREKKERFSLILESASTNQTSMYLCASSLTPMEREFILSSEDTQYFGPGTRLTVL.

The chain recombines TRBV10-3 with TRBJ2-1; 10 bases are a match to TRBD2. The length of the CDR3 is 17 residues. V lost 0 bases, J lost 5 bases, and 7 bases stayed unmatched. Per germline, CDR1 ENHRY and CDR2 SYGVKD. CDR3: CAISESSSGSLNNEQFF. DNA of the CDR3: TGTGCCATCAGTGAGTCGTCTAGCGGGAGTCTTAACAATGAGCAGTTCTTC.